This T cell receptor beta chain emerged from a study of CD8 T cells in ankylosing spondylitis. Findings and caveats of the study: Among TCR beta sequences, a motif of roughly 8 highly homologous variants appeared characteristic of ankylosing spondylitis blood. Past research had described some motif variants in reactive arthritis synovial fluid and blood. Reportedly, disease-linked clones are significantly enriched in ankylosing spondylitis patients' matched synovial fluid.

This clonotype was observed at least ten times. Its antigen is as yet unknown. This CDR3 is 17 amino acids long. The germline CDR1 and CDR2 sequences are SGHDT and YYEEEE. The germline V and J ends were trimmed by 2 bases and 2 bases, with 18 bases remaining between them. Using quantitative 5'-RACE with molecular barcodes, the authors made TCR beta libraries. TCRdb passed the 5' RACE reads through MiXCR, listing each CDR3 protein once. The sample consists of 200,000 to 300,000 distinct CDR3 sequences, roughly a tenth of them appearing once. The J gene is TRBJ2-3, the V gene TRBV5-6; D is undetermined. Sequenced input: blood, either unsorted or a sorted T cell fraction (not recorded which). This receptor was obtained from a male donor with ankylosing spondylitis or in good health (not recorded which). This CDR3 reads CASSFKSGRLNTDTQYF. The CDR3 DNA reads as TGTGCCAGCAGCTTTAAGTCGGGCCGTCTAAACACAGATACGCAGTATTTT.